This record covers a single T cell receptor (beta chain). Antigen specificity is unknown. The sample is drawn from a study of cytomegalovirus exposure and HLA in healthy donors. Study conclusions and caveats: Most subjects had HLA-A and HLA-B alleles reportedly predicted accurately by TCR beta sequences. It is likely that the observed cluster of highly shared sequence variants was a sequencing artifact. Later on, an analysis tied some 17,000 TCR beta sequences to HLA alleles at 0.05 false discovery rate. CMV serostatus alone was available as immune exposure information.

This PCR relied on a set of 60 Vbeta primers and 13 Jbeta primers. The protocol was immunoSEQ multiplex PCR, while the TCRdb copy is restricted to in-frame clones and leaves out a portion. The table includes roughly 150,000 clones, roughly 80% detected once. The origin of this receptor is a woman between 35 and 50 years old in good health and CMV-seropositive. Input material: PBMCs.

In DNA, the CDR3 is TGTGCCAGCAGCCGGGACAGCCACTACTTCTATGGCTACACCTTC. Translation: CASSRDSHYFYGYTF. This chain links TRBV5-6 with TRBJ1-2, with 7 bases lining up with TRBD1. This CDR3 has 15 amino acids. V dropped 4 bases and J dropped 4; count of bases not matched to a gene: 10. Looked up from germline, CDR1 is SGHDT and CDR2 is YYEEEE.